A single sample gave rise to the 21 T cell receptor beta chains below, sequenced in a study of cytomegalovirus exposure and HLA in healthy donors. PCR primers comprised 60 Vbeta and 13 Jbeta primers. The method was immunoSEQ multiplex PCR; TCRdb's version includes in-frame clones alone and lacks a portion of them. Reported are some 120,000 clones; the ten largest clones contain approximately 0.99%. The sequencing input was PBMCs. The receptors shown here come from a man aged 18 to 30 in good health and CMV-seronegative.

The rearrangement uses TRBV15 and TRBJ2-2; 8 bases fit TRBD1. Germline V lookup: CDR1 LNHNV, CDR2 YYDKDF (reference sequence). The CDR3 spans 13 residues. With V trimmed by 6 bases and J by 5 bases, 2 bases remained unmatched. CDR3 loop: CATRQGATGELFF. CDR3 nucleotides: TGTGCCACCAGGCAGGGGGCGACCGGGGAGCTGTTTTTT.

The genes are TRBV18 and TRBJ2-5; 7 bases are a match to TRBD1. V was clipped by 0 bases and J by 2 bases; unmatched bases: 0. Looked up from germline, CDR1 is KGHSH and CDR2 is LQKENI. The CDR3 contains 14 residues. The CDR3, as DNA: TGTGCCAGCTCACCACCGACAGGGCAAGAGACCCAGTACTTC. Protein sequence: CASSPPTGQETQYF.

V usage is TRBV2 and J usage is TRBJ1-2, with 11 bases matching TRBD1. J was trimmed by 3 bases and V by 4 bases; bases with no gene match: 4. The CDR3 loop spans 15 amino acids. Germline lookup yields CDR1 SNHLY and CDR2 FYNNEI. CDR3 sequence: CASSVRTGGDYGYTF. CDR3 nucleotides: TGTGCCAGCAGTGTGCGGACAGGGGGCGACTATGGCTACACCTTC.

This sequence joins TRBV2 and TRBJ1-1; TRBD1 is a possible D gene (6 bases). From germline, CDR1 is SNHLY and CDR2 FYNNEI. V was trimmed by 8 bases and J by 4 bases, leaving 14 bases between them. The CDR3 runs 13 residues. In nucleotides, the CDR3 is TGTGCCAGCCTTAAGGGGGAGAGCACTGAAGCTTTCTTT. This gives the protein CASLKGESTEAFF.

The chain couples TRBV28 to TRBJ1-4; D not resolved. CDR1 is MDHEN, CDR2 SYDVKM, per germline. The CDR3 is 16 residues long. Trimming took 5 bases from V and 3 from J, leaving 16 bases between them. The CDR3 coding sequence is TGTGCCAGCAGTACCATGCCGAGGATGGCTAATGAAAAACTGTTTTTT. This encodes CASSTMPRMANEKLFF.

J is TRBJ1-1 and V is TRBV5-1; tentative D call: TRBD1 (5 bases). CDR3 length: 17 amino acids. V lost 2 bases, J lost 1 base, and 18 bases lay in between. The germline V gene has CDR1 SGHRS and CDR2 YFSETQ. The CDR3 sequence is CASSFTGTGGANTEAFF. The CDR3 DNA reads TGCGCCAGCAGCTTTACCGGGACCGGAGGGGCGAACACTGAAGCTTTCTTT.

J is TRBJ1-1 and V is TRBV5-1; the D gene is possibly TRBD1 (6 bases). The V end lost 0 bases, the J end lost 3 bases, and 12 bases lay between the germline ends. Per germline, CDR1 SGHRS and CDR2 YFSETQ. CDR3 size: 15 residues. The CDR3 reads CASSLAPGTHTEAFF. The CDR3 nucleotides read TGCGCCAGCAGCTTGGCCCCGGGGACACACACTGAAGCTTTCTTT.

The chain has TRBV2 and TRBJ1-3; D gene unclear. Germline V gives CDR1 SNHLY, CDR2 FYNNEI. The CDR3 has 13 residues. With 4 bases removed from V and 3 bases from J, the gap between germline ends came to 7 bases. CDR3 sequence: CASSADFGNTIYF. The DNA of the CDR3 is TGTGCCAGCAGTGCCGACTTTGGAAACACCATATATTTT.

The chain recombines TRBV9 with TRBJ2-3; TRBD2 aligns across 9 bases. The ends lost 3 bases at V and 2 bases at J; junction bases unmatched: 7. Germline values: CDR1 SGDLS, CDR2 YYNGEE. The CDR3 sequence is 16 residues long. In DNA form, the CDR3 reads TGTGCCAGCAGCGAGGCAGCGGGAGGCCTCACAGATACGCAGTATTTT. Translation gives CASSEAAGGLTDTQYF. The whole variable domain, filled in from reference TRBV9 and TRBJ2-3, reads DSGVTQTPKHLITATGQRVTLRCSPRSGDLSVYWYQQSLDQGLQFLIQYYNGEERAKGNILERFSAQQFPDLHSELNLSSLELGDSALYFCASSEAAGGLTDTQYFGPGTRLTVL.

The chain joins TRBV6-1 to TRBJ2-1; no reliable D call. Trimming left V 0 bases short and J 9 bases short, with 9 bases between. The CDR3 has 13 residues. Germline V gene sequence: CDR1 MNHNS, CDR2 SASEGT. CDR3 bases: TGTGCCAGCAGTGAAGCGAGGTTTCCTGAGCAGTTCTTC. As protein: CASSEARFPEQFF.

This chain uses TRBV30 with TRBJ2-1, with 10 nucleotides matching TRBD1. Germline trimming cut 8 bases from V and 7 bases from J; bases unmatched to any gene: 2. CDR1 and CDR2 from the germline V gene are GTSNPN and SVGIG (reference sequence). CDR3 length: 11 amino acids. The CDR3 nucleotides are TGTGCCCGACAGGGGGCGAATGAGCAGTTCTTC. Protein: CARQGANEQFF.

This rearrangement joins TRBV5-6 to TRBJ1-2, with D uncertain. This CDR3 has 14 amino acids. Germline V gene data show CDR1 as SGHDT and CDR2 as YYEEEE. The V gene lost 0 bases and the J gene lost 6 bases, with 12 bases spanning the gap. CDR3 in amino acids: CASSLASAVHGYTF. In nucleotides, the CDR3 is TGTGCCAGCAGCTTGGCGTCGGCGGTCCATGGCTACACCTTC. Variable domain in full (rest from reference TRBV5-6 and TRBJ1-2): DAGVTQSPTHLIKTRGQQVTLRCSPKSGHDTVSWYQQALGQGPQFIFQYYEEEERQRGNFPDRFSGHQFPNYSSELNVNALLLGDSALYLCASSLASAVHGYTFGSGTRLTVV.

The CDR3 here is CASSLAGDEETQYF. The DNA of the CDR3 is TGCGCCAGCAGCTTGGCAGGGGATGAAGAGACCCAGTACTTC. The V gene is TRBV5-1, the J gene TRBJ2-5; weak D call: TRBD1 (6 bases). The CDR3 contains 14 residues. Looked up from germline, CDR1 is SGHRS and CDR2 is YFSETQ. Trimming took off 0 bases at V and 3 bases at J, with 9 bases between the two ends.

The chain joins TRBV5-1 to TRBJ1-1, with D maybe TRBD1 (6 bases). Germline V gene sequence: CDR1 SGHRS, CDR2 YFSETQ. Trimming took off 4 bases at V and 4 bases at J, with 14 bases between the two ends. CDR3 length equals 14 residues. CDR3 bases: TGCGCCAGCAGCCTCGAAACAGGGAGCACTGAAGCTTTCTTT. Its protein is CASSLETGSTEAFF.

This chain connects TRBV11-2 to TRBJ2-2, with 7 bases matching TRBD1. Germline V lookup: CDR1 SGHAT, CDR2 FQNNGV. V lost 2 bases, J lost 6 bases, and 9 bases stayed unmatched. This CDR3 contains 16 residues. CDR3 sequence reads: CASSLFSRGSAGELFF. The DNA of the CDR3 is TGTGCCAGCAGCTTATTTAGCAGGGGGTCTGCCGGGGAGCTGTTTTTT.

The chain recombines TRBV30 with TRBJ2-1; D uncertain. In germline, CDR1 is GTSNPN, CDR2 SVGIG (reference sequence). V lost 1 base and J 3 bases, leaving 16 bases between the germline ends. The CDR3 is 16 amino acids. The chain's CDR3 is CAWSGTLVALYNEQFF. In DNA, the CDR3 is TGTGCCTGGAGTGGAACCCTAGTTGCCCTCTACAATGAGCAGTTCTTC.

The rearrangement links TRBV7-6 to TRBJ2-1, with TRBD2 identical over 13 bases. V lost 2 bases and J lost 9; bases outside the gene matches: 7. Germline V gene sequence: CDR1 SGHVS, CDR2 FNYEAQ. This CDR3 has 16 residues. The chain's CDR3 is CASSLRLAGGQGEQFF. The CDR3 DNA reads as TGTGCCAGCAGCTTAAGACTAGCGGGGGGCCAGGGTGAGCAGTTCTTC.

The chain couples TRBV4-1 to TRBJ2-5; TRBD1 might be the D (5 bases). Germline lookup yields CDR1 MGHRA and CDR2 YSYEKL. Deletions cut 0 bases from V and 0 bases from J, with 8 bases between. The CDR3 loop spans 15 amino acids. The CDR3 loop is CASSQENRNQETQYF. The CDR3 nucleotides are TGCGCCAGCAGCCAAGAAAACAGGAACCAAGAGACCCAGTACTTC.

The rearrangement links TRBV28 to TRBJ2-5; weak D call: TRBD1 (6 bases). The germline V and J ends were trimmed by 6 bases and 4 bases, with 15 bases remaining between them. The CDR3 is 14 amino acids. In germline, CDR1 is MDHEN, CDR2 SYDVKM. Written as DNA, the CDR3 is TGTGCCAGCAGACATAGACAGGCCGGAGAGACCCAGTACTTC. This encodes CASRHRQAGETQYF.

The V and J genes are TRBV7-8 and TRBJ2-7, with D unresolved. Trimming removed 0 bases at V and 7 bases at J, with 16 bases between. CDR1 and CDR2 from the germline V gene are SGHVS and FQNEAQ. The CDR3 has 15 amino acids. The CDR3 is CASSLAGGLSGEQYF. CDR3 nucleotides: TGTGCCAGCAGCTTAGCTGGCGGATTGTCCGGAGAGCAGTACTTC.

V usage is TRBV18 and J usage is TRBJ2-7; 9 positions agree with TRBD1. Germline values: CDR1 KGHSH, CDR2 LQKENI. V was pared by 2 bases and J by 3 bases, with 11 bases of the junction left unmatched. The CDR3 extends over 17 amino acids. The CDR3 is CASSPSTGGSVVYEQYF. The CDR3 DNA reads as TGTGCCAGCTCACCATCGACAGGGGGTTCTGTGGTCTACGAGCAGTACTTC.